This TCR beta chain was sequenced in a study of cytomegalovirus exposure and HLA in healthy donors. Study as a whole: Samples from HLA-typed donors yielded approximately 80 million unique TCRs in an early data release.

The germline V gene encodes CDR1 DFQATT and CDR2 SNEGSKA (reference sequence). J lost 7 bases, V lost 6 bases, and 4 bases had no gene match. This CDR3 spans 11 amino acids. Study findings and constraints: Immune exposure was documented only through CMV serostatus.

PCR involved 60 Vbeta and 13 Jbeta primers. The data were produced by immunoSEQ multiplex PCR, yet TCRdb's version contains in-frame clones alone and is incomplete. The sample carries over 130,000 clones, 82% recorded once. As for this clone: Its antigen is still unknown. This sample includes further DNA sequences coding for the same CDR3.

The sequencing sample was made of PBMCs. V usage is TRBV20-1 and J usage is TRBJ1-2, with TRBD1 matching 8 bases. The TCR comes from a male donor in good health and CMV-seronegative. The CDR3 reads CSAIDRGGYTF. In nucleotides, the CDR3 is TGCAGTGCGATAGACAGGGGTGGCTACACCTTC.